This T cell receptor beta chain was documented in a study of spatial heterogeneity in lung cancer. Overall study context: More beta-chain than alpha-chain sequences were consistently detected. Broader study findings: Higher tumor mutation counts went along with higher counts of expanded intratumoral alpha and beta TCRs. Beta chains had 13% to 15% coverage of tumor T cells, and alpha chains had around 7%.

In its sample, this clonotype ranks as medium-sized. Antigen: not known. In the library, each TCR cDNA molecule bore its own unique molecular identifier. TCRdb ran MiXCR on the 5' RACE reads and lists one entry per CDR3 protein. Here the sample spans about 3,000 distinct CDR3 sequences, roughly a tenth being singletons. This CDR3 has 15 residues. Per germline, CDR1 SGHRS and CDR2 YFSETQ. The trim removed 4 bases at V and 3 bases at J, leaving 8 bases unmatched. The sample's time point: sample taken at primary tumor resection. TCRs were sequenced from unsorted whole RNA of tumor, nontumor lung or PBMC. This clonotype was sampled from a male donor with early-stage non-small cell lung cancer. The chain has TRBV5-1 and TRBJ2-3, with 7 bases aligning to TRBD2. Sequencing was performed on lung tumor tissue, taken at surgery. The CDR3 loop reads CASSTERGRTDTQYF. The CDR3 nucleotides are TGCGCCAGCAGCACCGAGCGGGGTAGGACAGATACGCAGTATTTT.